The 2 T cell receptor beta chains given below trace back to one sample, sequenced in a study of T cells in Graves' hyperthyroidism and ophthalmopathy. Amplification of TCR beta CDR3 regions used RNA as the template. With the HTBI primer set, the TCR CDR3 went through a first round of RT-PCR. MiXCR, run by TCRdb on the multiplex PCR reads, gives a single entry per CDR3 protein. Found here are about 520,000 distinct CDR3 sequences, approximately 25% of them singletons; the top ten hold 10% to 12%. Sequenced input: blood. Source of these receptors: a woman aged 25 to 39 with Graves' ophthalmopathy.

This chain joins TRBV29-1 and TRBJ2-7; D is possibly TRBD2 (5 bases). Germline CDR1 reads SQVTM; CDR2 reads ANQGSEA. This CDR3 is 13 amino acids long. The V gene lost 0 bases and the J gene lost 4 bases, with 10 bases spanning the gap. DNA for the CDR3: TGCAGCGTTGAAGACAGCGGAGGTTACGAGCAGTACTTC. This translates into CSVEDSGGYEQYF.

On this clonotype itself: This likely comes from a read error, as the CDR3 has no conserved phenylalanine or tryptophan at its end. It is unclear where the CDR3 begins or ends on the DNA, so no DNA is shown, and the CDR3 is as TCRdb lists it. V usage is TRBV6-1 and J usage is TRBJ1-2; TRBD1, the table's D call, lacks a check against the DNA. The CDR3 length is 14 residues, termini included. Germline V gene sequence: CDR1 MNHNS, CDR2 SASEGT. CDR3 loop: CASRRQGPNYGYTL.